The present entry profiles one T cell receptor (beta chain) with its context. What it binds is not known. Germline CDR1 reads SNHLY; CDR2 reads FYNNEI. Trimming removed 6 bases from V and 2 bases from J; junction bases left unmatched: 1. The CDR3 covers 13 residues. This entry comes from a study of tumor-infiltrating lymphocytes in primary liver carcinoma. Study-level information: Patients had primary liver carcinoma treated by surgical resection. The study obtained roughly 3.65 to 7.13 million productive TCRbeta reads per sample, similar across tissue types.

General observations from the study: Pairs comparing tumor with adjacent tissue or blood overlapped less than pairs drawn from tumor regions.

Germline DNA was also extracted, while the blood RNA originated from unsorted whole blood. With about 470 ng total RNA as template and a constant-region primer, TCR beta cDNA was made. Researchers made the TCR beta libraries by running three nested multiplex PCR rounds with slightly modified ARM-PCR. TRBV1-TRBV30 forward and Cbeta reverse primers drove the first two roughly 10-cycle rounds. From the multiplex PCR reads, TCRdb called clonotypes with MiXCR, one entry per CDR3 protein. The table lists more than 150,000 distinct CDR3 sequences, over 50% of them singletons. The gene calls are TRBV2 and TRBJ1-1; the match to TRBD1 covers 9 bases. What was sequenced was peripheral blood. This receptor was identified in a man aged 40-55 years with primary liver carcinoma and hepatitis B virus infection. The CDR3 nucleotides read TGTGCCAGCAGGACAGGGGGAAACACTGAAGCTTTCTTT. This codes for CASRTGGNTEAFF.